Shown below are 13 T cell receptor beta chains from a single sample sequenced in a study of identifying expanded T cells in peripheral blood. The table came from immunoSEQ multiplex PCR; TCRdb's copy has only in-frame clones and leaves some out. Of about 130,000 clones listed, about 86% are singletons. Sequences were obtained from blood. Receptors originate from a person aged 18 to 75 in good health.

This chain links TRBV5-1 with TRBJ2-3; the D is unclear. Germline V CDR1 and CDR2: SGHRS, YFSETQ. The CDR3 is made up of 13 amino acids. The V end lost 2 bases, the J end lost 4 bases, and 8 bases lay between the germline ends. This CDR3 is CASSFLFSDTQYF. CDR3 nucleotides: TGCGCCAGCAGCTTTCTTTTCTCAGATACGCAGTATTTT.

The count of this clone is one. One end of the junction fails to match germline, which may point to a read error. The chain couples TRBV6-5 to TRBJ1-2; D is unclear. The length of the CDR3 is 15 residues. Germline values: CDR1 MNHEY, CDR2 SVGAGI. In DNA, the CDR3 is TGTGCCACCAGTGGGGTTCAGACGGTCAACTATGGCTACACCTTC. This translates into CATSGVQTVNYGYTF.

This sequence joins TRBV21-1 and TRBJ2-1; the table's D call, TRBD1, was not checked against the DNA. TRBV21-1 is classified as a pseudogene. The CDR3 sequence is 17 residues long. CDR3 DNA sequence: TGTGCCAGCAACGGTGACAGGGCCCCGTCATCCTACAATGAGCAGTTCTTC. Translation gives CASNGDRAPSSYNEQFF.

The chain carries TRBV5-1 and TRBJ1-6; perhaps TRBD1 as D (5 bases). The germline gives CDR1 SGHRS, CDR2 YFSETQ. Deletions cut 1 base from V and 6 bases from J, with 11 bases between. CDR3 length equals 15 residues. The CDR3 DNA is TGCGCCAGCAGCTTGCAGTCAGGGAGTAATTCACCCCTCCACTTT. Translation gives CASSLQSGSNSPLHF.

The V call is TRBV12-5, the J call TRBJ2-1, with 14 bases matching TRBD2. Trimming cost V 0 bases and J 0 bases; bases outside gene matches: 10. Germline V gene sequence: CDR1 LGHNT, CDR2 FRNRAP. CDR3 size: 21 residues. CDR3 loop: CASGLVSGLGTSGGSYNEQFF. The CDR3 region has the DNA TGTGCTAGTGGTTTGGTGAGTGGGCTGGGGACTAGCGGGGGCTCCTACAATGAGCAGTTCTTC.

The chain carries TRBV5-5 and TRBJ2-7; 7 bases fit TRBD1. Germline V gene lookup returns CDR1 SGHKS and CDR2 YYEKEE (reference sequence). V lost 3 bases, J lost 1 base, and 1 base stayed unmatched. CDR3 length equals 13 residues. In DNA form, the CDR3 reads TGTGCCAGCAGCTGGGACAGATCCTACGAGCAGTACTTC. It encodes CASSWDRSYEQYF.

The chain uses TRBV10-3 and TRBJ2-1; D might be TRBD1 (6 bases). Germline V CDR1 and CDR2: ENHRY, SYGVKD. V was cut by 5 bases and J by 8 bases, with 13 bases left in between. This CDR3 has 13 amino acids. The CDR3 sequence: CAISLTGYDEQFF. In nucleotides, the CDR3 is TGTGCCATCAGTCTTACAGGGTACGATGAGCAGTTCTTC.

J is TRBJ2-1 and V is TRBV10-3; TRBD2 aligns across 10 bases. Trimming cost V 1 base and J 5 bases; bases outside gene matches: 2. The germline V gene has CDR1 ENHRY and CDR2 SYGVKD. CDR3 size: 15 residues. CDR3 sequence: CAISEWSGRDNEQFF. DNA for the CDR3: TGTGCCATCAGTGAGTGGAGCGGGAGGGACAATGAGCAGTTCTTC.

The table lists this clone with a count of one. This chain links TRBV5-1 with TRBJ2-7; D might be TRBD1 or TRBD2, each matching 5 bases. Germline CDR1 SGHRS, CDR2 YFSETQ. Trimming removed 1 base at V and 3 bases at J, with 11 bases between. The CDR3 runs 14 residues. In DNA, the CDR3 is TGCGCCAGCAGCTTGATTGGGGGTATCTACGAGCAGTACTTC. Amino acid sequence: CASSLIGGIYEQYF. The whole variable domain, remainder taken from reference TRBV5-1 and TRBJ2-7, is KAGVTQTPRYLIKTRGQQVTLSCSPISGHRSVSWYQQTPGQGLQFLFEYFSETQRNKGNFPGRFSGRQFSNSRSEMNVSTLELGDSALYLCASSLIGGIYEQYFGPGTRLTVT.

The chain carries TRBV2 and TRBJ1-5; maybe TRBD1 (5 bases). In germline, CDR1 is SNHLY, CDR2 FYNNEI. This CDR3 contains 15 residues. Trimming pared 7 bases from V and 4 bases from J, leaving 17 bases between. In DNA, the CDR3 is TGTGCCAGCAACGAGGGACCTTCTTTTAATCAGCCCCAGCATTTT. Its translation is CASNEGPSFNQPQHF.

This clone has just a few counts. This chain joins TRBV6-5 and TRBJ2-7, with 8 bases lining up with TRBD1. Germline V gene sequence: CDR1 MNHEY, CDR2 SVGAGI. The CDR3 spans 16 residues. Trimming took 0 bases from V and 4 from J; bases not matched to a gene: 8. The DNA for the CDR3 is TGTGCCAGCAGTTACTCCCCCAGGGGGCGCGATTACGAGCAGTACTTC. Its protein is CASSYSPRGRDYEQYF.

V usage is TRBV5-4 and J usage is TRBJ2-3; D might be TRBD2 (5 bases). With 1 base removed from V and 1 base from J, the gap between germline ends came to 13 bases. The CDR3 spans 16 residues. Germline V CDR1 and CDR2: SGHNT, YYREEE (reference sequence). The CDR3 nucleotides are TGTGCCAGCAGCTTGAGAGTGGCCGGGGGCACAGATACGCAGTATTTT. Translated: CASSLRVAGGTDTQYF.

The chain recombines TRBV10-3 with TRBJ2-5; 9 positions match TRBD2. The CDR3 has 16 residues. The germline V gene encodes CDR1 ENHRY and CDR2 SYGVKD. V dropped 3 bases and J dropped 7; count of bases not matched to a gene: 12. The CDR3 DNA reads TGTGCCATCAGTGATATAGCGGGGGCCGCTCAGGGGACCCAGTACTTC. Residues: CAISDIAGAAQGTQYF.